Below, 13 T cell receptor beta chains from the same sample are listed, as sequenced in a study of glioma-infiltrating T cells. Using RNA template, CDR3s of TCR alpha and beta were amplified with iRepertoire arm-PCR. TCRdb re-called the multiplex PCR reads with MiXCR, one entry per CDR3 protein. The sample holds around 170,000 distinct CDR3 sequences; more than 35% are singletons and the top ten take over 4%. The sequencing sample was made of glioma tissue, nonneoplastic brain tissue, or PBMCs (not recorded which). The source is a human donor with low-grade glioma or glioblastoma, undergoing nonglioma brain surgery, or in good health (not recorded which).

V usage is TRBV5-1 and J usage is TRBJ1-2; D possibly corresponds to TRBD1 (6 bases). This CDR3 has 15 residues. V dropped 3 bases and J dropped 4 bases, with 16 bases sitting between them. Germline V gene sequence: CDR1 SGHRS, CDR2 YFSETQ. The CDR3 DNA sequence: TGCGCCAGCAGCTCCAACTCGGACAGCAGCTATGGCTACACCTTC. This encodes CASSSNSDSSYGYTF. The full variable domain, rest sourced from reference TRBV5-1 and TRBJ1-2, is KAGVTQTPRYLIKTRGQQVTLSCSPISGHRSVSWYQQTPGQGLQFLFEYFSETQRNKGNFPGRFSGRQFSNSRSEMNVSTLELGDSALYLCASSSNSDSSYGYTFGSGTRLTVV.

In regard to this clonotype: The CDR3 does not end in the conserved phenylalanine or tryptophan, so this is likely a read error. This rearrangement joins TRBV3-1 to TRBJ1-1, with D possibly matching TRBD1 (5 bases). This CDR3 is built from 16 residues. V was shortened by 1 base and J by 4 bases, with 16 bases between the two germline ends. Germline CDR1 and CDR2: LGHDT and YNNKEL (reference sequence). The CDR3: CASSQGLGRAGTEAFS. In DNA form, the CDR3 reads TGTGCCAGCAGCCAAGGATTGGGGCGTGCGGGCACTGAAGCTTTCTCT.

This clonotype was counted only a few times. The chain joins TRBV12-5 to TRBJ2-3, with D unclear. Germline CDR1 reads LGHNT; CDR2 reads FRNRAP. V lost 3 bases and J 2 bases, leaving 9 bases between the germline ends. This CDR3 comprises 14 residues. CDR3 residues: CASGFTQNTDTQYF. CDR3 DNA sequence: TGTGCTAGTGGTTTCACTCAAAACACAGATACGCAGTATTTT.

For this clonotype: This may be a read error, as it is one base from a much larger clone. The J gene is TRBJ1-1, the V gene TRBV2, with D possibly TRBD1 on 5 matching bases. The CDR3 totals 13 residues. Per the germline V gene, CDR1 is SNHLY and CDR2 is FYNNEI. The CDR3: CASSTDSPTVAFF. CDR3 coding DNA: TGTGCCAGCAGCACAGACAGTCCCACTGTAGCTTTCTTT. The variable domain in full, with the rest retrieved from reference TRBV2 and TRBJ1-1, is EPEVTQTPSHQVTQMGQEVILRCVPISNHLYFYWYRQILGQKVEFLVSFYNNEISEKSEIFDDQFSVERPDGSNFTLKIRSTKLEDSAMYFCASSTDSPTVAFFGQGTRLTVV.

In this sample, this clonotype turned up many times. The chain links TRBV19 to TRBJ2-3; D call uncertain. The CDR3 sequence is 13 residues long. Trimming took off 5 bases at V and 4 bases at J, with 10 bases between the two ends. Germline V gene sequence: CDR1 LNHDA, CDR2 SQIVND (reference sequence). CDR3 DNA sequence: TGTGCCAGTAGTGGCTATCAAGCAGATACGCAGTATTTT. This translates into CASSGYQADTQYF.

J is TRBJ1-4 and V is TRBV9; 9 bases fit TRBD1. The trim removed 3 bases at V and 3 bases at J, leaving 6 bases unmatched. Germline CDR1 and CDR2: SGDLS and YYNGEE. The CDR3 runs to 16 residues. The CDR3 region has the DNA TGTGCCAGCAGCGGACAGGGGGAGATTGCTAATGAAAAACTGTTTTTT. It translates to CASSGQGEIANEKLFF.

The chain has TRBV7-3 and TRBJ2-1, with TRBD2 identical over 7 bases. CDR3 size: 14 residues. Looked up from germline, CDR1 is SGHTA and CDR2 is FQGTGA. V shed 2 bases and J 5 bases; nucleotides not matched to a gene: 3. CDR3 residues: CASSLAGANNEQFF. The CDR3 DNA reads as TGTGCCAGCAGCTTAGCGGGAGCAAACAATGAGCAGTTCTTC.

This clonotype was recorded many times. The chain couples TRBV4-2 to TRBJ1-1; no firm D call. CDR1 and CDR2 (germline): LGHNA, YNFKEQ. Trimming took off 2 bases at V and 0 bases at J, with 4 bases between the two ends. This CDR3 has 13 amino acids. This chain's CDR3 is CASSQNLNTEAFF. CDR3 in DNA: TGTGCCAGCAGCCAAAACCTGAACACTGAAGCTTTCTTT.

This clonotype came up many times. This chain links TRBV20-1 with TRBJ2-1; no definite D call. Trimming took 5 bases from V and 2 from J, leaving 16 bases between them. Germline CDR1 DFQATT, CDR2 SNEGSKA (reference sequence). CDR3 length: 15 residues. The CDR3 sequence: CSAEVALRTYNEQFF. The CDR3 DNA sequence: TGCAGTGCTGAGGTGGCTCTTCGTACCTACAATGAGCAGTTCTTC.

The chain carries TRBV19 and TRBJ1-1; D unclear. V was clipped by 1 base and J by 0 bases, with 9 bases between them. Looked up from germline, CDR1 is LNHDA and CDR2 is SQIVND (reference sequence). The CDR3 has 15 amino acids. The CDR3 nucleotides read TGTGCCAGTAGTATAGGAGATGGATTGAACACTGAAGCTTTCTTT. Amino acid sequence: CASSIGDGLNTEAFF.

CDR3 sequence reads: CASNPGGWGADTQYF. The DNA of the CDR3 is TGTGCCAGCAACCCCGGGGGGTGGGGAGCAGATACGCAGTATTTT. The rearrangement links TRBV5-4 to TRBJ2-3; TRBD2 matches at 7 bases. V shed 6 bases, J shed 4 bases, and the junction held 11 bases outside the gene matches. This CDR3 comprises 15 residues. The germline gives CDR1 SGHNT, CDR2 YYREEE (reference sequence). The complete variable domain, with remaining parts taken from reference TRBV5-4 and TRBJ2-3, reads ETGVTQSPTHLIKTRGQQVTLRCSSQSGHNTVSWYQQALGQGPQFIFQYYREEENGRGNFPPRFSGLQFPNYSSELNVNALELDDSALYLCASNPGGWGADTQYFGPGTRLTVL.

This chain links TRBV29-1 with TRBJ2-5; D could derive from TRBD1 or TRBD2 (5 bases each). This CDR3 has 17 amino acids. Deletions cut 3 bases from V and 0 bases from J, with 20 bases between. Germline CDR1 is SQVTM and CDR2 is ANQGSEA. CDR3 nucleotide sequence: TGCAGCGTTGAGGGGGTAAAAAGAGCCCAGTACCAAGAGACCCAGTACTTC. Its protein product is CSVEGVKRAQYQETQYF.

Concerning this clonotype: An end of the junction differs from the germline gene, which may be a read error. The chain carries TRBV20-1 and TRBJ2-1, with 8 bases aligning to TRBD1. This CDR3 has 14 amino acids. Germline lookup yields CDR1 DFQATT and CDR2 SNEGSKA (reference sequence). CDR3 bases: TGCGGTGCCCCAGGACAGGGCTGGTACAATGAGCAGTTCTTC. Protein: CGAPGQGWYNEQFF.